This T cell receptor beta chain was retrieved from a study of molecular identifiers for immune sequencing clone quantification. There are 15 residues in the CDR3. From germline, CDR1 is WSHSY and CDR2 SAAADI. Losses at the gene ends were 6 bases for V and 3 bases for J; bases not matched to a gene: 4. This clonotype was found many times. TCRdb passed the PCR reads through MiXCR, listing each CDR3 protein once. This sample has about 640,000 distinct CDR3 sequences, with around 20% found just once. The V gene is TRBV10-2, the J gene TRBJ2-4, with 11 positions matching TRBD2. The TCR originated in a human donor in good health. Some libraries in this study had Jurkat cell RNA spiked in. Sample: naive CD8+ T cells from blood, with Jurkat cell RNA spiked in. The subset denotes: FACS-sorted CD8+CD4-CCR7+CD45RA+ naive T cells. The CDR3 DNA is TGCGCCAGCAGCCCGGGACTAGCGGACAAAAACATTCAGTACTTC. This translates into CASSPGLADKNIQYF.